This T cell receptor (beta chain) was retrieved from a study of T cells in women clearing cervical HPV infection. General study points: CIN3+ cases had significantly higher TCR richness than controls; evenness did not differ. Controls had more TRBV6-7 (about 0.15%) than cases (about 0.11%). Cases and controls were distinguished at AUC roughly 0.83 by richness and V genes.

Only in-frame clones appear in the TCRdb table, and some are missing; sequencing was by immunoSEQ multiplex PCR. The sample yields about 34,000 clones, of which the top ten take up roughly 1.3%. On this clone itself: The antigen is not known. With the read ending 3 residues before the CDR3 end, the germline J gene is used to fill in that end.

The CDR3 has 15 residues. Germline V gene data show CDR1 as SGHRS and CDR2 as YFSETQ. The receptor comes from a woman between 18 and 70 years old with a cervical HPV16 infection that either progressed to CIN3+ or cleared (not recorded which). Material: blood buffy coat. The J gene is TRBJ1-2, the V gene TRBV5-1, with 9 nucleotides matching TRBD1. The part of the CDR3 DNA that was read is TGCGCCAGCAGCTTGGATAGGACAGGGGCGAAAGGC. Translating gives CASSLDRTGAKG. The entire CDR3 protein reads CASSLDRTGAKGYTF.